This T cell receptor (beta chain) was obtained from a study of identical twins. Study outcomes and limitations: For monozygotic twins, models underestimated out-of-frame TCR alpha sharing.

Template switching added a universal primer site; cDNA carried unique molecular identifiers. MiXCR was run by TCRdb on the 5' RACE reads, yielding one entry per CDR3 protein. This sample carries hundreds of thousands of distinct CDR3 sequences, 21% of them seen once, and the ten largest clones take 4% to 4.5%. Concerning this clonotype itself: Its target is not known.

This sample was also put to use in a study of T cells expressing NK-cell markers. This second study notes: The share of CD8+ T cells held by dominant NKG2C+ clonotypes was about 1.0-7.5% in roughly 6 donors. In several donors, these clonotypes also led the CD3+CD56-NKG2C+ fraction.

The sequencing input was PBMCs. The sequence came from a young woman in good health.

CDR3 bases: TGTGCCAGCAGTGTAATACAGACTGAAGCTTTCTTT. Amino acids: CASSVIQTEAFF. The chain joins TRBV2 to TRBJ1-1; D ambiguous. This CDR3 region has 12 residues. The germline V gene encodes CDR1 SNHLY and CDR2 FYNNEI. The V end was cut by 4 bases, the J end by 5 bases, with 8 bases between. Drawing the rest from reference TRBV2 and TRBJ1-1, the complete variable domain is EPEVTQTPSHQVTQMGQEVILRCVPISNHLYFYWYRQILGQKVEFLVSFYNNEISEKSEIFDDQFSVERPDGSNFTLKIRSTKLEDSAMYFCASSVIQTEAFFGQGTRLTVV.